This TCR beta chain is from a study of PD-1 blockade in classical Hodgkin lymphoma. Assay used: immunoSEQ multiplex PCR; TCRdb lists only in-frame clones, some missing. The sample lists fewer than 5,500 clones; about 87% were seen once. Relapses following autologous stem cell transplantation were seen in all patients, with brentuximab vedotin exposure varying. With magnetic negative selection, CD4+ T cells were purified from PBMCs that had been thawed. The V gene's germline CDR1 is GTSNPN and CDR2 SVGIG (reference sequence). CDR3 length: 12 residues. V was cut by 5 bases and J by 5 bases, with 10 bases left in between.

Material: CD4+ T cells from blood, obtained at baseline. The TCR originated in a human donor with classical Hodgkin lymphoma. The V and J genes are TRBV30 and TRBJ1-5; weak D call: TRBD1 (5 bases). CDR3 residues: CAWGAVDQPQHF. The CDR3 DNA is TGTGCCTGGGGGGCGGTGGATCAGCCCCAGCATTTT. The full variable domain, its missing parts supplied by reference TRBV30 and TRBJ1-5, is SQTIHQWPATLVQPVGSPLSLECTVEGTSNPNLYWYRQAAGRGLQLLFYSVGIGQISSEVPQNLSASRPQDRQFILSSKKLLLSDSGFYLCAWGAVDQPQHFGDGTRLSIL.